This T cell receptor (beta chain) is drawn from a study of cytomegalovirus exposure and HLA in healthy donors. The PCR made use of 60 Vbeta and 13 Jbeta primers. Data came from immunoSEQ multiplex PCR; TCRdb stores just in-frame clones and leaves some out. Among 150,000 to 200,000 clones listed, under 70% were seen once. The CDR3 is 14 amino acids. Looked up from germline, CDR1 is SQVTM and CDR2 is ANQGSEA. Study-level findings and limits: In vitro assays verified that a few CMV-associated chains recognized CMV antigens specifically. Later on, an analysis found that several of the most significant clusters appeared to be linked to common viral pathogens, which included parvovirus B19.

On this clone: Its target is unknown.

The chain is built from TRBV29-1 and TRBJ2-5, with D maybe TRBD2 (6 bases). The last part of the DNA fits TRBJ2-7 better; the J call may be wrong. The sample consisted of PBMCs. The TCR originated in a man aged 25-45 years in good health and CMV-seropositive. CDR3 residues: CSAGGGREPYEQYF. Here the CDR3 DNA reads TGCAGCGCCGGTGGGGGACGGGAGCCCTACGAGCAGTACTTC.